Listed here is a single T cell receptor beta chain. Its antigen is unidentified. Peripheral blood samples and lesional scalp punch biopsies were obtained from alopecia areata patients. The CDR3 sequence is 18 residues long. Germline V CDR1 and CDR2: SGHRS, YFSETQ. Trimming pared 1 base from V and 0 bases from J, leaving 18 bases between. cDNA prepared by RNA extraction and subsequent reverse transcription served as the template for sequencing. TCRdb's copy holds only in-frame clones and misses some; the assay was immunoSEQ multiplex PCR. This sample has 150,000 or so clones, with more than 75% found just once. This sample was taken from a study of CD8+ T cells in alopecia areata. Study in general: Each of the treated patients was given oral tofacitinib, 5 to 10 mg twice daily, for moderate-to-severe alopecia areata. People stayed on tofacitinib for 6 to 18 months, then stopped the drug for 6 months.

Study-wide results and caveats: Compared with mice, patients displayed less clear TCR sharing, possibly for HLA-related reasons.

The TCR originated in a human donor with alopecia areata. The specimen was CD8+ T cells sorted from blood, collected at week 0. The rearrangement joins TRBV5-1 to TRBJ2-3; D is ambiguous. The DNA for the CDR3 is TGCGCCAGCAGCTTGAACCCAGACTTACCGAGTAGCACAGATACGCAGTATTTT. Protein sequence: CASSLNPDLPSSTDTQYF.